This note documents a single TCR beta chain sequence. The CDR3 loop spans 14 amino acids. In germline, CDR1 is SNHLY, CDR2 FYNNEI. Trimming stripped 7 bases from V and 4 bases from J, with 14 bases between. Sequencing was performed with immunoSEQ multiplex PCR; in TCRdb, only in-frame clones are kept and a portion is missing. The repertoire holds some 100,000 clones, with roughly 96% as singletons. This sample is part of a study of siplizumab effects on memory and regulatory T cells. The sequence derives from a human donor in good health. This rearrangement joins TRBV2 to TRBJ1-5; D is perhaps TRBD1 (6 bases). The specimen sequenced was naive CD4+ T cells sorted from blood. The CDR3 reads CASKSQGNNQPQHF. The CDR3 nucleotides are TGTGCCAGCAAAAGTCAGGGGAATAATCAGCCCCAGCATTTT. Based on the CDR3 plus reference TRBV2 and TRBJ1-5, the full variable domain is EPEVTQTPSHQVTQMGQEVILRCVPISNHLYFYWYRQILGQKVEFLVSFYNNEISEKSEIFDDQFSVERPDGSNFTLKIRSTKLEDSAMYFCASKSQGNNQPQHFGDGTRLSIL.